Each of the 21 T cell receptor beta chains below was sequenced from the same sample in a study of blood T cell repertoires in COVID-19. Repertoires were generated with immunoSEQ multiplex PCR, while TCRdb's copy carries only in-frame clones and drops some. The sample comprises more than 450,000 clones, 87% of which are singletons, and 0.7% rests with the top ten. Sequencing input: PBMCs or T cells enriched from blood (not recorded which). Every receptor here comes from a woman aged 18-35 years who had recovered from COVID-19.

The table lists this clone with a few counts. The chain recombines TRBV29-1 with TRBJ1-2, with D possibly TRBD1 on 6 matching bases. The CDR3 totals 12 residues. Germline-derived CDR1 and CDR2 are SQVTM and ANQGSEA. The germline V and J ends were trimmed by 8 bases and 2 bases, with 12 bases remaining between them. The CDR3, as DNA: TGCAGCTCCCGGGACACCAACTATGGCTACACCTTC. Its translation: CSSRDTNYGYTF.

The chain is built from TRBV11-2 and TRBJ1-4; the D gene is possibly TRBD1 (6 bases). Trimming removed 5 bases from V and 0 bases from J, with 13 bases in between. CDR3 length: 16 amino acids. Germline V gene sequence: CDR1 SGHAT, CDR2 FQNNGV. For the CDR3, the DNA is TGTGCCAGCAGCCCCGGACAGCTGGCAACTAATGAAAAACTGTTTTTT. This codes for CASSPGQLATNEKLFF.

The chain joins TRBV11-3 to TRBJ2-3; 10 nucleotides match TRBD2. The CDR3 length is 16 residues. The V gene end was trimmed by 5 bases and the J gene end by 1 base; junction bases not matched to a gene: 6. Germline CDR1 is SGHNT and CDR2 is YENEEA. In DNA, the CDR3 is TGTGCCAGCAGCACGACTAGCGGGTCGGGCACAGATACGCAGTATTTT. Translating it yields CASSTTSGSGTDTQYF.

The chain combines TRBV15 with TRBJ2-5; D is undetermined. The CDR3 consists of 12 residues. Deletions cut 5 bases from V and 3 bases from J, with 7 bases between. Germline loops: CDR1 LNHNV, CDR2 YYDKDF (reference sequence). CDR3 in DNA: TGTGCCACCAGCGGCGCGGAAGAGACCCAGTACTTC. Amino acid sequence: CATSGAEETQYF.

The chain combines TRBV3-1 (or the pseudogene TRBV3-2) with TRBJ2-3; no reliable D call. Per germline, CDR1 LGHDT and CDR2 YNNKEL (reference sequence). V was clipped by 0 bases and J by 3 bases, with 10 bases between them. The CDR3 runs to 15 residues. CDR3 bases: TGTGCCAGCAGCCAAGAGGTCCGGTCGACAGATACGCAGTATTTT. Residues: CASSQEVRSTDTQYF.

V is TRBV14 and J is TRBJ1-1; 7 bases are shared with TRBD1. Trimming cost V 4 bases and J 3 bases; bases outside gene matches: 2. The CDR3 consists of 13 residues. Germline loops: CDR1 SGHDN, CDR2 FVKESK. Written as DNA, the CDR3 is TGTGCCAGCAGCCCGGGACAGTACACTGAAGCTTTCTTT. This sequence encodes CASSPGQYTEAFF. Combining the CDR3 with reference TRBV14 and TRBJ1-1 gives the whole variable domain EAGVTQFPSHSVIEKGQTVTLRCDPISGHDNLYWYRRVMGKEIKFLLHFVKESKQDESGMPNNRFLAERTGGTYSTLKVQPAELEDSGVYFCASSPGQYTEAFFGQGTRLTVV.

This chain uses TRBV7-8 with TRBJ2-3, with D hard to call. The germline gives CDR1 SGHVS, CDR2 FQNEAQ. Trimming took 4 bases from V and 1 from J, leaving 9 bases between them. The CDR3 extends over 14 amino acids. The CDR3 coding sequence is TGTGCCAGCAGCTCCCGACTGGGCACAGATACGCAGTATTTT. Translating gives CASSSRLGTDTQYF.

The chain is built from TRBV5-8 and TRBJ1-1, with 8 nucleotides matching TRBD1. This CDR3 has 15 amino acids. V shed 4 bases, J shed 3 bases, and the junction held 8 bases outside the gene matches. CDR1 is SGHTS, CDR2 YDEGEE, per germline. The CDR3 nucleotides are TGTGCCAGCAGCCGTTCGGGACAGGATTACACTGAAGCTTTCTTT. It encodes CASSRSGQDYTEAFF.

The V gene is TRBV19, the J gene TRBJ1-2; 10 nucleotides align to TRBD1. The CDR3 has 15 amino acids. The V gene's germline CDR1 is LNHDA and CDR2 SQIVND (reference sequence). V was pared by 4 bases and J by 8 bases, with 10 bases of the junction left unmatched. The CDR3 reads CASSRSTGGADGYTF. DNA of the CDR3: TGTGCCAGTAGTAGATCGACAGGGGGCGCGGACGGCTACACCTTC.

This clone occurred once. The chain combines TRBV5-1 with TRBJ2-5, with TRBD1 as a possible D gene (5 bases). The V gene's germline CDR1 is SGHRS and CDR2 YFSETQ. The V end was cut by 0 bases, the J end by 7 bases, with 7 bases between. The CDR3 totals 12 residues. Here the CDR3 DNA reads TGCGCCAGCAGCTTGGTTGGGGCGACCCAGTACTTC. Protein sequence: CASSLVGATQYF.

The V and J genes are TRBV19 and TRBJ1-5; 9 bases are a match to TRBD1. The CDR3 extends over 14 amino acids. CDR1 LNHDA and CDR2 SQIVND come from the germline V gene (reference sequence). The V segment lost 5 bases and the J segment 7 bases; nucleotides outside the gene matches: 6. The CDR3 sequence is CASSGQGLGQPQHF. CDR3 DNA: TGTGCCAGTAGTGGACAGGGGCTGGGACAGCCCCAGCATTTT.

This chain uses TRBV7-2 with TRBJ2-1; 7 positions agree with TRBD2. The CDR3 is 14 residues long. Trimming cost V 6 bases and J 7 bases; bases outside gene matches: 9. Germline V gives CDR1 SGHTA, CDR2 FQGNSA. CDR3 nucleotides: TGTGCCAGCAGTTTTGGGAGCGGGGTGAATGAGCAGTTCTTC. It encodes CASSFGSGVNEQFF.

The rearrangement uses TRBV9 and TRBJ1-6, with D tentatively TRBD1 (5 bases). The CDR3 runs to 15 residues. V shed 0 bases and J shed 10 bases, with 14 bases lying between them. The germline CDR1 and CDR2 sequences are SGDLS and YYNGEE. CDR3 nucleotide sequence: TGTGCCAGCAGCGTAGGGGGCAGGGTGGACTCACCCCTCCACTTT. It encodes CASSVGGRVDSPLHF.

The V gene is TRBV3-1 (or the pseudogene TRBV3-2), the J gene TRBJ2-7; 10 bases align to TRBD2. V was clipped by 2 bases and J by 3 bases; unmatched bases: 19. The germline V gene has CDR1 LGHDT and CDR2 YNNKEL (reference sequence). This CDR3 region has 20 residues. CDR3 nucleotide sequence: TGTGCCAGCAGCCAAAAAGTACCAGCGGGGGGGCCCAGCCCGGTCTACGAGCAGTACTTC. Translated, it gives CASSQKVPAGGPSPVYEQYF.

This chain connects TRBV5-1 to TRBJ2-2; the D is unclear. V shed 0 bases and J shed 6 bases, with 9 bases lying between them. The length of the CDR3 is 14 residues. Per the germline V gene, CDR1 is SGHRS and CDR2 is YFSETQ. CDR3 in DNA: TGCGCCAGCAGCTTGGTGATTGGAGCCGGGGAGCTGTTTTTT. This gives the protein CASSLVIGAGELFF.

The chain recombines TRBV28 with TRBJ2-1, with 8 bases identical to TRBD2. Trimming took 4 bases from V and 7 from J; bases not matched to a gene: 12. Per germline, CDR1 MDHEN and CDR2 SYDVKM. There are 16 residues in the CDR3. The CDR3, as DNA: TGTGCCAGCAGTTCTCCCTCTGGCGGGGGGTCAAATGAGCAGTTCTTC. Protein: CASSSPSGGGSNEQFF.

V is TRBV12-5 and J is TRBJ1-1, with D uncertain. With 3 bases removed from V and 1 base from J, the gap between germline ends came to 9 bases. The CDR3 contains 14 residues. Germline-derived CDR1 and CDR2 are LGHNT and FRNRAP. CDR3 bases: TGTGCTAGTGGTTTATCCAGAGGGAACACTGAAGCTTTCTTT. Translation gives CASGLSRGNTEAFF.

The rearrangement joins TRBV19 to TRBJ1-2; D ambiguous. This CDR3 spans 15 amino acids. CDR1 LNHDA and CDR2 SQIVND come from the germline V gene (reference sequence). Deletions cut 8 bases from V and 8 bases from J, with 24 bases between. The DNA of the CDR3 is TGTGCCAGTCAGTGGCCCCTTAGGAGGTCCGGGGGCTACACCTTC. This translates into CASQWPLRRSGGYTF.

V gene TRBV10-3 combines with J gene TRBJ1-2; D is unclear. The germline V and J ends were trimmed by 5 bases and 2 bases, with 9 bases remaining between them. Germline lookup yields CDR1 ENHRY and CDR2 SYGVKD. The CDR3 sequence is 13 residues long. This CDR3 is CAISQTPNYGYTF. Here the CDR3 DNA reads TGTGCCATCAGTCAGACTCCCAACTATGGCTACACCTTC.

This chain links TRBV6-6 with TRBJ2-7; D ambiguous. The CDR3 spans 13 residues. V was trimmed by 6 bases and J by 2 bases, leaving 11 bases between them. From germline, CDR1 is MNHNY and CDR2 SVGAGI (reference sequence). As DNA, the CDR3 is TGTGCCAGCAGAGCGCCTCAGACCTACGAGCAGTACTTC. Translated, it gives CASRAPQTYEQYF.

This chain joins TRBV7-9 and TRBJ1-3; D is possibly TRBD1 (6 bases). Germline V CDR1 and CDR2: SEHNR, FQNEAQ (reference sequence). The CDR3 consists of 15 residues. Between the trimmed V and J ends, which lost 2 bases and 0 bases, there was a span of 8 bases. The CDR3 is CASSLWTVSGNTIYF. The CDR3 region has the DNA TGTGCCAGCAGCTTATGGACAGTCTCTGGAAACACCATATATTTT. The full variable domain, in which reference TRBV7-9 and TRBJ1-3 provide the parts outside the CDR3, is DTGVSQNPRHKITKRGQNVTFRCDPISEHNRLYWYRQTLGQGPEFLTYFQNEAQLEKSRLLSDRFSAERPKGSFSTLEIQRTEQGDSAMYLCASSLWTVSGNTIYFGEGSWLTVV.